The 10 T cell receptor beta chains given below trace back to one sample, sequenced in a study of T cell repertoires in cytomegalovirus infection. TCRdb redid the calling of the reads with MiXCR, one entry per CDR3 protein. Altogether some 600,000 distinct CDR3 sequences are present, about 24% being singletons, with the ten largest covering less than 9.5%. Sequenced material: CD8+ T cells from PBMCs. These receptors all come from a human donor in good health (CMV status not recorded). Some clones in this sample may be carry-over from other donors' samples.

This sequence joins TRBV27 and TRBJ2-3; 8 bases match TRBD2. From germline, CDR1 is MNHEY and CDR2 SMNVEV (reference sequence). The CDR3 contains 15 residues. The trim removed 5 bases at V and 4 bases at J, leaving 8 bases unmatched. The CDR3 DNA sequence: TGTGCCAGCAGTCCTCGGGGGGGCCGGGCAGATACGCAGTATTTT. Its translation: CASSPRGGRADTQYF.

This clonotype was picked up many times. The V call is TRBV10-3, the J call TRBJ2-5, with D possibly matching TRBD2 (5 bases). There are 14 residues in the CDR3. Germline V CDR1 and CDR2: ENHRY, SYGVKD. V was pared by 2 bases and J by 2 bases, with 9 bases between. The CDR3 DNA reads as TGTGCCATCAGTGAGAGGACTTCTCAAGAGACCCAGTACTTC. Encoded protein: CAISERTSQETQYF.

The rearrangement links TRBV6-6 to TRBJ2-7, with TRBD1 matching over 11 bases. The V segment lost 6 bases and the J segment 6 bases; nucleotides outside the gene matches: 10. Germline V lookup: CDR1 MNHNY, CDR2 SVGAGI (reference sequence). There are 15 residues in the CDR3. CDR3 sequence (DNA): TGTGCCAGCAGCCTGAGGGGACAGGGGGGGGGCGAGCAGTACTTC. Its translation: CASSLRGQGGGEQYF.

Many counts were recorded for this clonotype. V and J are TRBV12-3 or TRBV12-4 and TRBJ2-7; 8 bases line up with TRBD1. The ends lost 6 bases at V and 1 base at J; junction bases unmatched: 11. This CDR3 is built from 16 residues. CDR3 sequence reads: CASSITGTGMSYEQYF. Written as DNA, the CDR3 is TGTGCCAGCAGCATTACCGGGACAGGCATGTCCTACGAGCAGTACTTC.

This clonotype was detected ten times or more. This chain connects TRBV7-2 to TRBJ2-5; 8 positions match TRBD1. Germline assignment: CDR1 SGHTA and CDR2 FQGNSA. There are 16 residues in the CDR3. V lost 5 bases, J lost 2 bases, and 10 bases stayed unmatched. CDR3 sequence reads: CASSRPTGEAQETQYF. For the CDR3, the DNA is TGTGCCAGCAGCCGACCGACAGGGGAGGCACAAGAGACCCAGTACTTC.

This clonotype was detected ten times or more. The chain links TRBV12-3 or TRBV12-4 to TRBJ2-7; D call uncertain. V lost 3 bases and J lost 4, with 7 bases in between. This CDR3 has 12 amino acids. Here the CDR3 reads CASSFGRYEQYV. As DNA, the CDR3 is TGTGCCAGCAGTTTTGGCAGGTACGAGCAGTACGTC.

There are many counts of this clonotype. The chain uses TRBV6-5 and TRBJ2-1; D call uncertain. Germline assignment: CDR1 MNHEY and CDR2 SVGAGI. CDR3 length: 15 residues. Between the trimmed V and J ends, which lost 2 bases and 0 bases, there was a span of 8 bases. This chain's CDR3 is CASSYQQVSYNEQFF. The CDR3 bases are TGTGCCAGCAGTTACCAGCAGGTCTCCTACAATGAGCAGTTCTTC.

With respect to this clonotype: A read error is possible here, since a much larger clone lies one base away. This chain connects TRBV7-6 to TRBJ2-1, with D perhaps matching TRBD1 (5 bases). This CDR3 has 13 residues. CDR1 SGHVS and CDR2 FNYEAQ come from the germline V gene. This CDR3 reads CTSSSRQSNEQFF. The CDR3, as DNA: TGTACCAGCAGCTCAAGACAGAGCAATGAGCAGTTCTTC. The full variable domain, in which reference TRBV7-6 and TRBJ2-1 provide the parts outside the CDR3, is GAGVSQSPRYKVTKRGQDVALRCDPISGHVSLYWYRQALGQGPEFLTYFNYEAQQDKSGLPNDRFSAERPEGSISTLTIQRTEQRDSAMYRCTSSSRQSNEQFFGPGTRLTVL.

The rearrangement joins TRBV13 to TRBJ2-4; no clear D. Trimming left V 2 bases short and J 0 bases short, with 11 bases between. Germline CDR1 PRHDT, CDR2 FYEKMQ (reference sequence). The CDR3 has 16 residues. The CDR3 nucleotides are TGTGCCAGCAGCTTATTCGAACAGCTAGCCAAAAACATTCAGTACTTC. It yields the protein CASSLFEQLAKNIQYF.

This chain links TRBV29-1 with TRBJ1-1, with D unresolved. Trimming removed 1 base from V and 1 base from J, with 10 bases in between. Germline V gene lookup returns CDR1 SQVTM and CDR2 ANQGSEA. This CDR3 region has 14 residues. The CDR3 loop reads CSVEVEYQNTEAFF. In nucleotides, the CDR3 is TGCAGCGTTGAAGTAGAGTACCAGAACACTGAAGCTTTCTTT.